The TCR beta chain under discussion was sequenced for a study of blood T cell repertoires in COVID-19. Study-level information: Researchers got acute and convalescent COVID-19 samples from the United States, Italy and Spain. PBMCs, B-cell-depleted T cells, or T cells were the source of the cDNA or gDNA that made up the material.

Trimming removed 4 bases from V and 6 bases from J; junction bases left unmatched: 8. This CDR3 region has 14 residues. Germline CDR1 and CDR2: SGHNT and YYREEE (reference sequence). Per the study methods: Estimates of nucleated cell counts were drawn from the amplification of reference gene primers. The assay was immunoSEQ multiplex PCR, and TCRdb's table has in-frame clones only and misses some. V and J calls and clone size are as listed in that table; D and trimming were resolved from the DNA. The sample yields over 90,000 clones, less than 90% seen once. The specimen sequenced was peripheral blood. V usage is TRBV5-4 and J usage is TRBJ1-2; 8 bases are a match to TRBD1. This TCR derives from a human donor in a cohort sampled during active COVID-19. The CDR3 protein is CASSPGQGVDGYTF. The CDR3, as DNA: TGTGCCAGCAGCCCCGGACAGGGTGTCGATGGCTACACCTTC. The entire variable domain, with the rest obtained from reference TRBV5-4 and TRBJ1-2, is as follows: ETGVTQSPTHLIKTRGQQVTLRCSSQSGHNTVSWYQQALGQGPQFIFQYYREEENGRGNFPPRFSGLQFPNYSSELNVNALELDDSALYLCASSPGQGVDGYTFGSGTRLTVV.